The rows below give T cell receptor beta chains drawn from one sample of a study of OX40 agonist ivuxolimab in advanced cancers. TCRdb keeps only in-frame clones here, not all; method: immunoSEQ multiplex PCR. The sample has 80,000 to 100,000 clones, about 87% seen once. This sample comprised CD4+ or CD8+ T cells sorted from blood, obtained in a trial of the OX40 agonist ivuxolimab. The receptors here all came from an adult with an advanced solid tumor such as melanoma, head and neck, liver or kidney cancer. Each CDR3 is given with its conserved first and last residue. D genes are given only for firm matches. Only some rows state a clone size, as once, few, many or a class for expanded clones.

- TRBJ1-5 - 12 TRBV5-4 CASSYGDQPQHF TGTGCCAGCAGCTATGGGGATCAGCCCCAGCATTTT
few TRBJ1-6 TRBD1 14 TRBV4-3 CASSPGTGDRPLHF TGCGCCAGCAGCCCAGGGACAGGAGACAGACCCCTCCACTTT
- TRBJ1-2 - 12 TRBV28 CASSLFPYGYTF TGTGCCAGCAGTTTATTCCCCTATGGCTACACCTTC
- TRBJ1-1 - 17 TRBV28 CASSLIVLTTRNTEAFF TGTGCCAGCAGTTTAATAGTCCTTACCACACGGAACACTGAAGCTTTCTTT
- TRBJ2-5 - 13 TRBV7-9 CASSLGAQETQYF TGTGCCAGCAGCTTAGGCGCCCAAGAGACCCAGTACTTC
- TRBJ2-7 - 16 TRBV7-9 CASSTRGALTVYEQYF TGTGCCAGCAGCACCCGGGGCGCACTTACCGTCTACGAGCAGTACTTC
- TRBJ2-5 - 14 TRBV19 CASSIATRGETQYF TGTGCCAGTAGTATAGCAACCAGAGGGGAGACCCAGTACTTC
- TRBJ1-6 - 16 TRBV27 CASSGGWGAVNSPLHF TGTGCCAGCAGTGGAGGGTGGGGTGCCGTGAATTCACCCCTCCACTTT
- TRBJ1-4 - 15 TRBV30 CAWSVGIATNEKLFF TGTGCCTGGAGTGTAGGTATTGCAACTAATGAAAAACTGTTTTTT
- TRBJ1-1 - 12 TRBV28 CASSLSYTEAFF TGTGCCAGCAGTTTATCTTACACTGAAGCTTTCTTT
- TRBJ2-3 - 15 TRBV11-3 CASSLQGGSTDTQYF TGTGCCAGCAGCTTACAGGGGGGTAGCACAGATACGCAGTATTTT
- TRBJ2-7 TRBD1 14 TRBV19 CASSTFTGAYEQYF TGTGCCAGTAGTACCTTCACAGGGGCCTACGAGCAGTACTTC
- TRBJ2-5 TRBD2 16 TRBV5-4 CASSLGLAGTQETQYF TGTGCCAGCAGCTTGGGACTAGCGGGGACACAAGAGACCCAGTACTTC